A selection of T cell receptor beta chains follows, all from one sample in a study of T-cell memory formation after mild COVID-19. TCRdb re-called the 5' RACE reads with MiXCR, one entry per CDR3 protein. The top ten hold approximately 22% of the sample, which has 150,000 to 200,000 distinct CDR3 sequences, about a fifth seen once. Specimen: PBMCs or a T cell subset sorted from them (not recorded which). The receptors were sampled from an adult woman who had mild COVID-19 (a few samples of this study predate the infection). Cell type and time point are not known. CDR3s include the opening cysteine and the closing phenylalanine or tryptophan. The order of the fields is J gene, clone size, D gene, V gene, CDR3 protein, CDR3 DNA. The D gene is left open where the match is weak. Expanded clones are given a class, and other clones once, few, many or no size at all.

J gene: TRBJ2-1
clone size: few
D gene: .
V gene: TRBV7-9
CDR3 protein: CASSPTPSYNEQFF
CDR3 DNA: TGTGCCAGCAGCCCAACCCCCAGTTACAATGAGCAGTTCTTC

J gene: TRBJ1-5
clone size: .
D gene: TRBD1
V gene: TRBV2
CDR3 protein: CASSGIYPQGARVEPQHF
CDR3 DNA: TGTGCCAGCAGTGGAATTTATCCGCAGGGGGCGCGTGTAGAGCCCCAGCATTTT

J gene: TRBJ2-1
clone size: .
D gene: TRBD1
V gene: TRBV12-3/TRBV12-4
CDR3 protein: CASKGASNNEQFF
CDR3 DNA: TGTGCCAGCAAGGGGGCCTCGAACAATGAGCAGTTCTTC

J gene: TRBJ2-1
clone size: .
D gene: .
V gene: TRBV2
CDR3 protein: CASSVGAYNEQFF
CDR3 DNA: TGTGCCAGCAGTGTGGGAGCCTACAATGAGCAGTTCTTC

J gene: TRBJ2-3
clone size: .
D gene: TRBD2
V gene: TRBV7-6
CDR3 protein: CASSSTTSGWADTQYF
CDR3 DNA: TGTGCCAGCAGCTCAACGACTAGCGGATGGGCAGATACGCAGTATTTT

J gene: TRBJ2-1
clone size: few
D gene: TRBD2
V gene: TRBV7-3
CDR3 protein: CASSRTGTSVNEQFF
CDR3 DNA: TGTGCCAGCAGCCGCACCGGGACTAGCGTCAATGAGCAGTTCTTC

J gene: TRBJ1-2
clone size: .
D gene: .
V gene: TRBV7-3
CDR3 protein: CASSLNQFRAYGYTF
CDR3 DNA: TGTGCCAGCAGCTTAAACCAGTTTCGGGCGTACGGCTACACCTTC

J gene: TRBJ2-7
clone size: few
D gene: TRBD1
V gene: TRBV5-6
CDR3 protein: CASSGGTGSYEQYF
CDR3 DNA: TGTGCCAGCAGCGGGGGGACAGGAAGCTACGAGCAGTACTTC

J gene: TRBJ2-7
clone size: .
D gene: TRBD1
V gene: TRBV7-9
CDR3 protein: CASSSQGAEWESSYEQYF
CDR3 DNA: TGTGCCAGCAGCTCCCAGGGGGCGGAATGGGAGAGCTCCTACGAGCAGTACTTC

J gene: TRBJ2-7
clone size: many
D gene: .
V gene: TRBV7-9
CDR3 protein: CASPGVDEQYF
CDR3 DNA: TGTGCCAGCCCGGGGGTAGACGAGCAGTACTTC